This TCR beta chain is from a study of blood T cells in healthy people across ages (dated by TCRdb to the mid-2010s). Turning to the overall study: In model experiments, template switching captured roughly one uniquely barcoded TCR beta cDNA molecule for every two T cells. Donors of different ages were randomly distributed across sequencing lanes to avoid experimental bias. Using deep sequencing normalized with unique cDNA molecular identifiers, the study measured how TCR beta repertoire diversity changes with age. Two additional independent replicas of 1 million unique cDNA reads from the same blood draw were analyzed for two donors (one aged 18 to 29 and one aged 80 or older). The donors were divided into four age groups: young (average around 16 years), middle-aged (about 41), aged (around 67) and long-lived (about 84). On the study overall, not on this receptor specifically: A strong correlation was found between observed TCR beta diversity and the percentage of naive T cells measured by flow cytometry. As age increased, observed TCR beta diversity per million T cells dropped in a roughly linear way, and a significant reduction was already evident by age 40. Since profiling was done on bulk unsorted PBMCs, naive and antigen-experienced compartments could not be conclusively compared. Total diversity estimates from one million sequenced T cells were considered lower bounds and underestimates. The CMV infection status of donors was not known, potentially confounding age-related changes in expanded clonotypes. Compared with the aged group, the long-lived group had more naive CD4+ T cells, fewer expanded clones and increased TCR diversity, suggesting age selection.

The CDR3 goes from the cysteine to the phenylalanine over 17 residues. Of the read, only the CDR3 DNA is kept; its 51 bases are in frame from base 1. Per the germline V gene, LGHNA is the CDR1 and YSLEER is the CDR2. Trimming accounts for 0 bases at V and 0 bases at J, while the number of junction bases matched to no gene is 3. The receptor library was made with 5' RACE. The sequencer listed for this sample is Illumina HiSeq 2500. A second PCR of roughly 6 to 11 cycles was run with a J-beta primer mix and a sample-barcoded 5' primer. Each TCR beta cDNA molecule received a unique molecular identifier from a template-switch 5' adaptor carrying 12 random nucleotides. At least 2.5 million CDR3-containing paired-end reads were obtained from each sample. First-strand cDNA synthesis was performed from all RNA using the Mint cDNA synthesis kit, with priming by a TRBC-specific oligonucleotide. Following uracil-DNA glycosylase treatment, all cDNA underwent a first 18-cycle PCR with the universal primers M1SS and BC2_uni_R. The authors' analysis ran thus. Each sample was normalized by randomly selecting 1 million high-quality reads, each carrying a distinct molecular identifier. Instead of being binned into consensus sequences, reads with shared molecular identifiers were discarded. MiTCR, run with a Q25 quality threshold and the strictest error-elimination algorithm, handled CDR3 identification, clonotype clustering and error correction. A nonparametric unseen species model with Euler transformation was used to estimate lower-bound total TCR beta diversity. The public reads were quality trimmed at Q25 with fastp and then assembled into clones with MiXCR by TCRdb, keeping productive beta chains. Each record represents a unique CDR3 protein, reported with the most common genes and DNA among its rows. The V and J calls shown here were made by TCRdb, not taken from the authors' results. For this sample the table gives 500,000 to 700,000 distinct CDR3 sequences, of which about 30% were detected only once. Approximately 14% of the sample rests with the top ten.

Systemically healthy Caucasian individuals from Russia, roughly 40 in total and aged 6 to 90 years, were included as donors. About 9.8 milliliters of peripheral blood were drawn from each donor into EDTA-treated Vacutainer tubes. Ficoll-Paque density-gradient centrifugation was used to isolate PBMCs, with at least 6.5 million per sample. Total RNA, at least 5 micrograms per sample, was extracted from PBMCs with Trizol reagent. The percentages of naive CD45RAhigh/CD27high T cells were determined by flow cytometry on a PBMC aliquot from every donor. At least ten counts were recorded for this clonotype. Which antigen it targets is not known. Per-nucleotide qualities are absent, and no much larger clonotype sits a single base away.

The chain couples TRBV4-3 to TRBJ1-4, with 8 junctional bases fitting TRBD1. This TCR came from an elderly woman in good health. The sample taken for sequencing was blood. The bases read TGCGCCAGCAGCCAAGATTTACAGGGGGCAACTAATGAAAAACTGTTTTTT. Translated, it gives CASSQDLQGATNEKLFF.